This T cell receptor (beta chain) was identified during a study of T cell responses to AZD1222 COVID-19 vaccine. General study points: Regions 160-218 and 743-854 dominated among vaccine-associated CD4 TCRs spanning spike. Clonal diversity may have been underestimated, and the donors were mostly white British, with more females than males.

Profiling relied on immunoSEQ multiplex PCR, and the TCRdb table lists in-frame clones only, not all of them. The table lists approximately 50,000 clones, approximately 86% of them singletons. As regards this clone: Its antigen is not identified.

Germline CDR1 and CDR2: KGHSH and LQKENI. The CDR3 runs to 13 residues. Between the trimmed V and J ends, which lost 0 bases and 11 bases, there was a span of 12 bases. The starting material was peripheral blood, obtained 28 days after the second AZD1222 dose. V is TRBV18 and J is TRBJ2-3; D gene ambiguous. The TCR originated in an adult who received the AZD1222 COVID-19 vaccine. Here the CDR3 reads CASSPPTRTLQYF. DNA of the CDR3: TGTGCCAGCTCACCACCGACACGGACGTTGCAGTATTTT.